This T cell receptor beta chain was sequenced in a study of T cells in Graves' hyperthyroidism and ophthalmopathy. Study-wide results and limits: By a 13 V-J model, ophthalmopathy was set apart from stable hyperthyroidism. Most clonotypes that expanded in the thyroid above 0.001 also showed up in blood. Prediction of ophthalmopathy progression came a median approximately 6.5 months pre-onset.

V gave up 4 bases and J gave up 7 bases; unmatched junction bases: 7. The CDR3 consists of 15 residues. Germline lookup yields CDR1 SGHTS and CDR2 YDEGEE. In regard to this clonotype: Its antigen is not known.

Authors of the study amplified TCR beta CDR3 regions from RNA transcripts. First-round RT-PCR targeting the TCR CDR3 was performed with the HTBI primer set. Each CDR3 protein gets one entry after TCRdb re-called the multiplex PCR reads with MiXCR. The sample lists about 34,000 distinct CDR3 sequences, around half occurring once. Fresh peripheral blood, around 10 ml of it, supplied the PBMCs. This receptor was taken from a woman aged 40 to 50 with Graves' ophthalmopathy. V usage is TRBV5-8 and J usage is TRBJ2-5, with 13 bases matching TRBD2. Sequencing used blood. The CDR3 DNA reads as TGTGCCAGCAGCGGGACTAGCGGGATTAGGGGGACCCAGTACTTC. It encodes CASSGTSGIRGTQYF.